This TCR beta chain derives from a study of shared clonotypes between healthy human individuals. Comments on this clone: Its cognate antigen is unknown.

General observations from the study: Expectations were that clonotype sharing among donors would be affected by sequencing depth.

Donors were Caucasian adults residing in Nashville, Tennessee, USA. The data were produced by immunoSEQ multiplex PCR, yet TCRdb's version contains in-frame clones alone and is incomplete. Among roughly 2.2 million clones listed, 85% to 95% were seen once. Deletions cut 3 bases from V and 2 bases from J, with 14 bases between. CDR3 size: 15 residues. Germline CDR1 SGHNT, CDR2 YYREEE (reference sequence). The sequence was obtained from a man younger than 35 in good health. Some clones in this sample may be carry-over from other donors' samples. The sequenced material came from naive CD4+ T cells from PBMCs. Subset noted: CD45RA+ positively selected. The V call is TRBV5-4, the J call TRBJ1-2, with D perhaps TRBD1 (6 bases). The CDR3 bases are TGTGCCAGCAGCTGGACGAACCAGGGGAACTATGGCTACACCTTC. Amino acids: CASSWTNQGNYGYTF.